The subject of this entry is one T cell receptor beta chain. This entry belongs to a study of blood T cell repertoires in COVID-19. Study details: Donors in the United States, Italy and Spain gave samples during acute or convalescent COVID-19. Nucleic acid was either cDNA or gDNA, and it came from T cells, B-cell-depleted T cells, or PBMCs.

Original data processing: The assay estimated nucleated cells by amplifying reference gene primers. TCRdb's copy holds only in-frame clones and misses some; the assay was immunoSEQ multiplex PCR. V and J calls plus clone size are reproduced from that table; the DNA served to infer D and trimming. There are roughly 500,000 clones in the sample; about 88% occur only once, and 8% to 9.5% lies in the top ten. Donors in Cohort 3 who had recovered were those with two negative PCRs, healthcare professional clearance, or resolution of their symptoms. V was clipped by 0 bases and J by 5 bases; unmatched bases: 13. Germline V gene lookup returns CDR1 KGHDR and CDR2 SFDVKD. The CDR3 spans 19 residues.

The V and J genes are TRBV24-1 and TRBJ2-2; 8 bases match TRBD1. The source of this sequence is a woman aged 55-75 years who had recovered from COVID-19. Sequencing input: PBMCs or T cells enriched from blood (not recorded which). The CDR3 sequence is CATSDLRGRQGAGTGELFF. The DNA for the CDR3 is TGTGCCACCAGTGATTTGAGGGGCCGGCAGGGGGCTGGGACCGGGGAGCTGTTTTTT.